This TCR beta chain was profiled in a study of prognosis after radiotherapy for stage I lung cancer. Many counts were recorded for this clonotype. Its antigen is unknown. Using two-round multiplex PCR, the authors amplified TCR beta CDR3 from genomic DNA. Each TRBV and TRBJ gene had its own primer in the first PCR round. TCRdb reprocessed the multiplex PCR reads via MiXCR and lists one record per CDR3 protein. The table shows nearly 35,000 distinct CDR3 sequences, with around 30% occurring only once. The study's findings and limits: Reportedly, patients with and without metastases differed in TRBV and TRBJ gene usage.

The CDR3 spans 17 residues. V was clipped by 4 bases and J by 0 bases, with 19 bases between them. Per germline, CDR1 MGHRA and CDR2 YSYEKL. The material was PBMCs, obtained before or after stereotactic body radiation therapy (not recorded which). The TCR comes from a donor of 50 years or more with non-small cell lung cancer. The chain carries TRBV4-1 and TRBJ2-7; D perhaps matches TRBD2 (5 bases). The CDR3: CASSPRGMLFRSYEQYF. The DNA for the CDR3 is TGCGCCAGCAGCCCGCGAGGGATGCTTTTTCGCTCCTACGAGCAGTACTTC.